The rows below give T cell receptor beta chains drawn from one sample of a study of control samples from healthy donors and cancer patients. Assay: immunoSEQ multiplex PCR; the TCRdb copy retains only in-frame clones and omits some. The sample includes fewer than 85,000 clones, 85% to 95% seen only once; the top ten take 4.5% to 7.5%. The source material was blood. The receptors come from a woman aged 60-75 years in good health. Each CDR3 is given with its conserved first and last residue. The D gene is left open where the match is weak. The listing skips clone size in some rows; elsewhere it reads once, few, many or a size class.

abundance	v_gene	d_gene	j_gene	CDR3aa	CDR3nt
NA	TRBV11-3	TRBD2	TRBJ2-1	CASSLSASGPYNEQFF	TGTGCCAGCAGCTTATCGGCTAGCGGCCCCTACAATGAGCAGTTCTTC
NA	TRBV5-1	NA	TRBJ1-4	CASSLRGLNEKLFF	TGCGCCAGCAGCTTGAGAGGGCTAAATGAAAAACTGTTTTTT
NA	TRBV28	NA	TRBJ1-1	CASSPADLNTEAFF	TGTGCCAGCAGTCCCGCGGACTTGAACACTGAAGCTTTCTTT
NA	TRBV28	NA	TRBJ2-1	CASWGSSEGEQFF	TGTGCCAGCTGGGGGTCCTCTGAGGGAGAGCAGTTCTTC
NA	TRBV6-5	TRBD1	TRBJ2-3	CASSYSTGIGTDTQYF	TGTGCCAGCAGTTACTCGACAGGGATTGGCACAGATACGCAGTATTTT
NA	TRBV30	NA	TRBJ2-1	CAWSRLGNEQFF	TGTGCCTGGAGTCGGTTGGGAAATGAGCAGTTCTTC
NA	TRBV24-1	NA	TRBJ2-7	CATSDPPGQEQYF	TGTGCCACCAGTGATCCCCCAGGGCAAGAGCAGTACTTC
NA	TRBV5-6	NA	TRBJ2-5	CASSNTGRETQYF	TGTGCCAGCAGCAATACAGGGCGAGAGACCCAGTACTTC
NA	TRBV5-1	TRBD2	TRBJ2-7	CASSSQREGDEQYF	TGCGCCAGCAGCTCACAGCGGGAGGGGGACGAGCAGTACTTC
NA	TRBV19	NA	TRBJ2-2	CASSIADRPNTGELFF	TGTGCCAGTAGTATAGCGGACAGACCGAACACCGGGGAGCTGTTTTTT
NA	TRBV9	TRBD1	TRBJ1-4	CASSVGPGQEMEKLFF	TGTGCCAGCAGCGTTGGACCCGGACAGGAAATGGAAAAACTGTTTTTT
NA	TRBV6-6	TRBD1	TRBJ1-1	CASSYSNRGMGAFF	TGTGCCAGCAGTTACTCTAACAGGGGAATGGGAGCTTTCTTT
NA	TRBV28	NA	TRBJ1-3	CVANSGNTIYF	TGTGTCGCAAACTCTGGAAACACCATATATTTT
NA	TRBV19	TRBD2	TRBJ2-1	CASGRVTNEQFF	TGTGCTTCCGGGAGGGTTACAAATGAGCAGTTCTTC
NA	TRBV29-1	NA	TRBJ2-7	CSVQDTFYEQYF	TGCAGCGTTCAGGACACGTTCTACGAGCAGTACTTC
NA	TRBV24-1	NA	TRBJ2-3	CATSDSTRRTDTQYF	TGTGCCACCAGTGACTCCACTAGACGCACAGATACGCAGTATTTT
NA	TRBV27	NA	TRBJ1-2	CASSSSDRNGYTF	NA
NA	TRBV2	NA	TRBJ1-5	CASSETLRQPQHF	TGTGCCAGCAGTGAGACCCTGCGTCAGCCCCAGCATTTT
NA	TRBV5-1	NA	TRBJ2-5	CASSLVNTGVQTQYF	TGCGCCAGCAGCTTGGTAAACACAGGAGTCCAGACCCAGTACTTC
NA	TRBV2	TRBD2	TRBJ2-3	CASRVGLAGSSTDTQYF	TGTGCCAGCAGAGTGGGACTAGCGGGATCTAGCACAGATACGCAGTATTTT
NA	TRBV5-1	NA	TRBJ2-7	CASSLWRGSYEQYF	TGCGCCAGCAGCTTATGGCGGGGCTCCTACGAGCAGTACTTC
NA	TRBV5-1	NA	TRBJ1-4	CASSLSGVSNEKLFF	TGCGCCAGCAGCCTATCCGGGGTATCTAATGAAAAACTGTTTTTT
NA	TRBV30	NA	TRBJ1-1	CAWTGVAAFF	TGTGCCTGGACAGGCGTGGCAGCTTTCTTT
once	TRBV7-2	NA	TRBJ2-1	CASSLRVFPGVHEQFF	TGTGCCAGCAGCTTAAGGGTCTTTCCGGGGGTCCATGAGCAGTTCTTC
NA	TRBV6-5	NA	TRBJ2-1	CASRTGYSYNEQFF	TGTGCCAGCAGAACAGGGTACTCCTACAATGAGCAGTTCTTC
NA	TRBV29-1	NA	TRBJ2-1	CSVGGGGGANNEQFF	TGCAGCGTTGGAGGTGGAGGGGGCGCCAACAATGAGCAGTTCTTC
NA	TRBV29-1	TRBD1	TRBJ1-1	CSARGQGTEAFF	TGCAGCGCCCGGGGACAGGGTACTGAAGCTTTCTTT
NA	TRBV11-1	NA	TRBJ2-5	CASSFGDETQYF	TGTGCCAGCAGCTTTGGGGATGAGACCCAGTACTTC
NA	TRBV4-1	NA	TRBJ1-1	CASSQGRGKENTEAFF	TGCGCCAGCAGCCAAGGCAGGGGCAAGGAGAACACTGAAGCTTTCTTT
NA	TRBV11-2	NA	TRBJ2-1	CASSLALSSYNEQFF	TGTGCCAGCAGCTTAGCCCTGAGCTCCTACAATGAGCAGTTCTTC
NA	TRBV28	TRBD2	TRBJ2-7	CASSLRTSGSYEQYF	TGTGCCAGCAGTTTAAGGACTAGCGGCTCCTACGAGCAGTACTTC
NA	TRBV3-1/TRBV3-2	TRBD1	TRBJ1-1	CASSHILGQGRTEAFF	TGTGCCAGCAGCCATATCTTAGGACAGGGGAGGACTGAAGCTTTCTTT
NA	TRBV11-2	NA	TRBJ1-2	CASSPDRINYGYTF	TGTGCCAGCAGCCCAGACAGGATCAACTATGGCTACACCTTC
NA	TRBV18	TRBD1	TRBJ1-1	CASSPDRYTEAFF	TGTGCCAGCTCACCGGACAGGTACACTGAAGCTTTCTTT
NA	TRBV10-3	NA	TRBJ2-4	CAISDRGAGRDIQYF	TGTGCCATCAGTGATCGGGGCGCCGGGCGGGACATTCAGTACTTC
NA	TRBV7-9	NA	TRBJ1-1	CASARRPGTDTEAFF	TGTGCCAGCGCACGCCGTCCGGGAACAGACACTGAAGCTTTCTTT
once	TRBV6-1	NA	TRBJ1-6	CASSEAFLGAVRNSPLHF	TGTGCCAGCAGTGAAGCATTTTTAGGGGCTGTTAGAAATTCACCCCTCCACTTT
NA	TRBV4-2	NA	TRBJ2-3	CASSPSVGGTDTQYF	TGTGCCAGCAGCCCCAGCGTTGGGGGAACAGATACGCAGTATTTT
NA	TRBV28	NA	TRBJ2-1	CASSSLPLRQFF	TGTGCCAGCAGTTCCCTACCCCTCCGGCAGTTCTTC
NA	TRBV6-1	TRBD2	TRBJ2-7	CASSERREALSYEQYF	TGTGCCAGCAGTGAACGGCGGGAGGCATTATCCTACGAGCAGTACTTC
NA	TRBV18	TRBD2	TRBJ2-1	CASSPPIAGGHYNEQFF	TGTGCCAGCTCACCACCGATAGCGGGAGGTCACTACAATGAGCAGTTCTTC
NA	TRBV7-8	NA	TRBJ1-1	CASSPRIGGRVTEAFF	TGTGCCAGCAGCCCCCGTATTGGGGGGCGAGTTACTGAAGCTTTCTTT
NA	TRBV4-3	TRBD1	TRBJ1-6	CASSQEGTVNSPLHF	TGCGCCAGCAGCCAAGAAGGGACAGTTAATTCACCCCTCCACTTT
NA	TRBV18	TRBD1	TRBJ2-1	CASSPTDRPDNEQFF	TGTGCCAGCTCACCCACGGACAGGCCGGACAATGAGCAGTTCTTC
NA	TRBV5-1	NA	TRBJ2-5	CASSLEGNQETQYF	TGCGCCAGCAGCTTGGAAGGGAACCAAGAGACCCAGTACTTC
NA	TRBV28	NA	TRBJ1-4	CASSALTGGGEKLFF	TGTGCCAGCAGTGCCTTAACCGGGGGGGGTGAAAAACTGTTTTTT
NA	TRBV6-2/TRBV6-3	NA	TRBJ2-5	CASSYSAKAAEETQYF	TGTGCCAGCAGTTACTCCGCCAAAGCGGCTGAAGAGACCCAGTACTTC